A selection of T cell receptor beta chains follows, all from one sample in a study of beta chain features in type 1 diabetes. The data were produced by immunoSEQ multiplex PCR, yet TCRdb's version contains in-frame clones alone and is incomplete. The sample comprises 300,000 to 350,000 clones, around 19% of which are singletons, and 0.035% to 0.055% rests with the top ten. The source material was naive CD4+ T cells from blood. Receptors originate from a woman under 30 in good health. CDR3s include the opening cysteine and the closing phenylalanine or tryptophan. D genes are given only for firm matches. A clone size is listed for some rows: how often the clone was seen (once, few, many), or a class if it is expanded.

>TRBD1|17|-|TRBJ2-6|TRBV19
TGTGCCAGTACCGCCTGGGACAGGGGGTCCGGGGCCAACGTCCTGACTTTC
CASTAWDRGSGANVLTF
>TRBD2|16|-|TRBJ2-1|TRBV30
TGTGCCTGGACGGTTCCCCGGACTAGCGGGGGGGCAATAATATTCTTC
CAWTVPRTSGGAIIFF
>TRBD2|16|-|TRBJ2-7|TRBV6-1
TGTGCCAGCAGTGAACCCATTAGCGGGAAGTCCTACGAGCAGTACTTC
CASSEPISGKSYEQYF
>TRBD1|14|-|TRBJ1-1|TRBV5-4
TGTGCCAGCAGCATCCCAGGGGGCTCCACTGAAGCTTTCTTT
CASSIPGGSTEAFF
>TRBD2|15|few|TRBJ2-7|TRBV11-1
TGTGCCAGCAGCTCTCGGGCGGGAGGGTTCCACGAGCAGTACTTC
CASSSRAGGFHEQYF
>-|15|-|TRBJ2-1|TRBV9
TGTGCCAGCAGCGTAGTAGGGACAAGATACAATGAGCAGTTCTTC
CASSVVGTRYNEQFF
>TRBD2|14|-|TRBJ2-7|TRBV10-3
TGTGCCATCAGTGATAGCGGGAAGCCCTACGAGCAGTACTTC
CAISDSGKPYEQYF
>TRBD2|14|-|TRBJ2-5|TRBV10-3
TGTGCCATCAGTGGAGGGACTAGCGGAGAGACCCAGTACTTC
CAISGGTSGETQYF
>-|13|-|TRBJ1-1|TRBV4-1
TGCGCCAGCAGCCCACGAGGGCACACTGAAGCTTTCTTT
CASSPRGHTEAFF
>-|13|few|TRBJ2-2|TRBV19
TGTGCCAGTAAGGGAGGTGGGCCCGGGGAGCTGTTTTTT
CASKGGGPGELFF
>-|14|-|TRBJ2-5|TRBV7-7
TGTGCTAGCAGCTTACTCAGGGGAGAAGAGACCCAGTACTTC
CASSLLRGEETQYF
>-|14|few|TRBJ2-6|TRBV29-1
TGCAGCGTTGATTCCGGTACTGGGGCCAACGTCCTGACTTTC
CSVDSGTGANVLTF
>-|15|-|TRBJ1-2|TRBV30
TGTGCCTGGCAAGCAGGGTCGTCGATCGTGTATGGCTACACCTTC
CAWQAGSSIVYGYTF
>TRBD1|12|-|TRBJ1-2|TRBV7-2
TGTGCCAGCAGCATACTTGACAGGGCCTACACCTTC
CASSILDRAYTF
>-|12|few|TRBJ1-1|TRBV27
TGTGCCAGCGGCTTTTTCAACACTGAAGCTTTCTTT
CASGFFNTEAFF
>TRBD2|17|-|TRBJ2-1|TRBV13
TGTGCCAGCAGCTTAGAAGGTAGACTAGCGGGAGGATTTGAGCAGTTCTTC
CASSLEGRLAGGFEQFF
>-|13|few|TRBJ1-2|TRBV6-1
TGTGCCAGCAGTCGGGTTGCTAACTATGGCTACACCTTC
CASSRVANYGYTF
>TRBD2|17|few|TRBJ2-2|TRBV9
TGTGCCAGCAGTCCACTCTCTGCGGGGGCGAACACCGGGGAGCTGTTTTTT
CASSPLSAGANTGELFF
>TRBD1|13|few|TRBJ1-2|TRBV5-1
TGCGCCAGCAGCTTCACGGGACAGGGAAGCTACACCTTC
CASSFTGQGSYTF
>TRBD2|15|-|TRBJ2-1|TRBV2
TGTGCCAGCAGTGAAAGGCTAGCGGGAGTCGGGGAGCAGTTCTTC
CASSERLAGVGEQFF
>TRBD1|17|-|TRBJ1-6|TRBV30
TGTGCCTGGAGTGTACCACAGGGGAGCTCCTATAATTCACCCCTCCACTTT
CAWSVPQGSSYNSPLHF
>-|13|-|TRBJ1-2|TRBV2
TGTGCCAGCAGTGAACGGAGGGACTATGGCTACACCTTC
CASSERRDYGYTF